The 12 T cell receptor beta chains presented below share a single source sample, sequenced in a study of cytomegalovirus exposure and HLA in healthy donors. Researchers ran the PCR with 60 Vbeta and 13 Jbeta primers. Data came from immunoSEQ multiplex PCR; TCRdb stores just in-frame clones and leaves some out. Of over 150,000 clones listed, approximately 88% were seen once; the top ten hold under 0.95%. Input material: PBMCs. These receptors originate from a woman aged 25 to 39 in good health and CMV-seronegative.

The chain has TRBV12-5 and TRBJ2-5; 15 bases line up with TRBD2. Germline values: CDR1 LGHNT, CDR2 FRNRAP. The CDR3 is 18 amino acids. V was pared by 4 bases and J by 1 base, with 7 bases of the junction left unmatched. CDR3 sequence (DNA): TGTGCTAGTGGTTCCGGGACTAGCGGGGGGCCGCGCCAAGAGACCCAGTACTTC. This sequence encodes CASGSGTSGGPRQETQYF.

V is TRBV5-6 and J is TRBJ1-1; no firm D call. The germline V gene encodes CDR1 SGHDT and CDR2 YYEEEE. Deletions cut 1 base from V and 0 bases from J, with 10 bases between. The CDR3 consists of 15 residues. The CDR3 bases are TGTGCCAGCAGCTTGTCAGGCACCCTGAACACTGAAGCTTTCTTT. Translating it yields CASSLSGTLNTEAFF.

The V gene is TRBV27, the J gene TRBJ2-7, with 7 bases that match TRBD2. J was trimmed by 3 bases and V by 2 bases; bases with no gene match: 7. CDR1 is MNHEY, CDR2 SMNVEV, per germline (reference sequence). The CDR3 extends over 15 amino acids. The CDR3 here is CASSLKASGVYEQYF. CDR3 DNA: TGTGCCAGCAGTTTAAAGGCTAGCGGAGTCTACGAGCAGTACTTC.

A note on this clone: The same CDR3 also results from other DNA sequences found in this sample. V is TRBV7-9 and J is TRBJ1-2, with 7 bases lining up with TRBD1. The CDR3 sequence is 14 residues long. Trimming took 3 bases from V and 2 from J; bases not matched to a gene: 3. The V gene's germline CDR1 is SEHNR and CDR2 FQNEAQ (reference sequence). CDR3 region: CASSLRQGNYGYTF. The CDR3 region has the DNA TGTGCCAGCAGCTTGAGACAGGGCAACTATGGCTACACCTTC.

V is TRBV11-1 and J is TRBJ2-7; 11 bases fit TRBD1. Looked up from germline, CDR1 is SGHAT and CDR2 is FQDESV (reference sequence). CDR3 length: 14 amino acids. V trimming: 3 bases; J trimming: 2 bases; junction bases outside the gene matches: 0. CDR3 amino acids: CASSLGQGAYEQYF. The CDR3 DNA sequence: TGTGCCAGCAGCTTGGGACAGGGGGCCTACGAGCAGTACTTC.

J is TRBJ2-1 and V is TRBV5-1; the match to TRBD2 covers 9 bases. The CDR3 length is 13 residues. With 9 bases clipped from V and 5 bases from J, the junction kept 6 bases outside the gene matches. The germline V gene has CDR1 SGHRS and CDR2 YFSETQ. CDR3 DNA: TGCGCCACCGCGGGACTAGCAAACAATGAGCAGTTCTTC. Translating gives CATAGLANNEQFF.

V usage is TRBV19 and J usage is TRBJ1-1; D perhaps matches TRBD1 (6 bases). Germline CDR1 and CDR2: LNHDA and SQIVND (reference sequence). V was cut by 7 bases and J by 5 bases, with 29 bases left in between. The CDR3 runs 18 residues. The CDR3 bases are TGTGCCAGTAAGTCGGGGGGTGGGTTACGGGACATTCGGACTGAAGCTTTCTTT. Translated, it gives CASKSGGGLRDIRTEAFF.

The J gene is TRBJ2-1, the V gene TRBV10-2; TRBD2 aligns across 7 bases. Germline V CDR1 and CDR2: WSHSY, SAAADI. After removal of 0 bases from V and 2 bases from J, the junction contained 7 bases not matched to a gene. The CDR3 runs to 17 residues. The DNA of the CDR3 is TGCGCCAGCAGTGAGTCGGAACTAGCGCAAGCCTACAATGAGCAGTTCTTC. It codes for CASSESELAQAYNEQFF.

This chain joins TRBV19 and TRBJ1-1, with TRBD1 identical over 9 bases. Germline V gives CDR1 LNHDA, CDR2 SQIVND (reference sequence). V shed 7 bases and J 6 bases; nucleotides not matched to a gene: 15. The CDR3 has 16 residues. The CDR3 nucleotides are TGTGCCAGTATTCAACCTCCGGGACAGGGAATCGCTGAAGCTTTCTTT. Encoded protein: CASIQPPGQGIAEAFF.

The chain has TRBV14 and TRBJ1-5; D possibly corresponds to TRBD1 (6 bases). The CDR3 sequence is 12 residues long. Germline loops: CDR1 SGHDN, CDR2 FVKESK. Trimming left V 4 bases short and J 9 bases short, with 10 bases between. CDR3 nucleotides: TGTGCCAGCAGCCTTTCCAGGGGGCCCCAGCATTTT. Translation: CASSLSRGPQHF.

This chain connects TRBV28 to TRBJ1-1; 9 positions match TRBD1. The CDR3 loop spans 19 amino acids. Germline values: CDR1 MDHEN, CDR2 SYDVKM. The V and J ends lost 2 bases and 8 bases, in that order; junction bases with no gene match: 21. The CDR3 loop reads CASSLRPGTGFERFGEAFF. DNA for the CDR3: TGTGCCAGCAGTTTACGCCCCGGGACAGGGTTCGAGCGGTTCGGGGAAGCTTTCTTT.

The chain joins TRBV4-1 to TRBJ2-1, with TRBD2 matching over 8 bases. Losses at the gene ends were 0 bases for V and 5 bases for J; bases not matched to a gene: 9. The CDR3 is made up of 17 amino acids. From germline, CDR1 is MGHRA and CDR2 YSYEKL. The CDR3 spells CASSQERGGRFDNEQFF. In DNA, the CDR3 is TGCGCCAGCAGCCAAGAAAGGGGCGGGAGGTTCGACAATGAGCAGTTCTTC.